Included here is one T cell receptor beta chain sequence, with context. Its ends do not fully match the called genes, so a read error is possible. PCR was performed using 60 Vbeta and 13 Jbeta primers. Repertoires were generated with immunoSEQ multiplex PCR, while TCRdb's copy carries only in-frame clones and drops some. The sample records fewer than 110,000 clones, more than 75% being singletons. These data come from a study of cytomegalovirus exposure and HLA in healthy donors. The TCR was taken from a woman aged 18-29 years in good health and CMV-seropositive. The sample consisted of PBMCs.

The CDR3 DNA sequence: TGTGCCAGCAGCTTGGAGGCCCGGGAGGCTGTGAACTTC. This encodes CASSLEAREAVNF. V usage is TRBV5-4 and J usage is TRBJ2-5; 7 positions agree with TRBD2. Germline V lookup: CDR1 SGHNT, CDR2 YYREEE (reference sequence). There are 13 residues in the CDR3.